The rows below give T cell receptor beta chains drawn from one sample of a study of shared clonotypes between healthy human individuals. Profiled with immunoSEQ multiplex PCR; TCRdb holds only in-frame clones, not every one. The profile covers about 600,000 clones, with approximately 97% appearing a single time and roughly 0.05% taken by the ten largest. Sequenced sample: naive CD4+ T cells sorted from blood. These receptor sequences come from a woman aged 25 to 39 in good health. Both conserved end residues are part of each CDR3. Each record gives: clone size, J gene, V gene, D gene, CDR3 DNA, CDR3 protein. The D gene is left open where the match is weak. Clone size, where shown, is once, few, many, or a class for clones that have expanded.

NA,TRBJ2-2,TRBV7-2,TRBD2,TGTGCCAGCAGCCTCGGGGTGGCGGGGGTAGGAGGGGAGCTGTTTTTT,CASSLGVAGVGGELFF
NA,TRBJ2-1,TRBV11-3,NA,TGTGCCAGCAGCACTCAGGGTATGGTGGGAGACGAGCAGTTCTTC,CASSTQGMVGDEQFF
few,TRBJ1-1,TRBV7-9,NA,TGTGCCAGCAGCTTAGTTGACACTGAAGCTTTCTTT,CASSLVDTEAFF
NA,TRBJ2-1,TRBV7-8,TRBD2,TGTGCCAGCAGCCAAGGCAGCGGGAGGGTGGATGAGCAGTTCTTC,CASSQGSGRVDEQFF
NA,TRBJ1-1,TRBV27,NA,TGTGCCAGCAGTTTACTGGGGGCGAGGATCACTGAAGCTTTCTTT,CASSLLGARITEAFF
NA,TRBJ1-1,TRBV7-8,NA,TGTGCCAGCAGCCCCGGTCTGGGGGTGAGGTTGGTTGATGGGAACACTGAAGCTTTCTTT,CASSPGLGVRLVDGNTEAFF
NA,TRBJ2-7,TRBV2,NA,TGTGCCAGCAGTGAAGCTTACGAGCAGTACTTC,CASSEAYEQYF
once,TRBJ1-5,TRBV2,NA,TGTGCCAGCAGTGGGGGCAAAGGAAATCAGCCCCAGCATTTT,CASSGGKGNQPQHF
NA,TRBJ2-1,TRBV6-5,TRBD2,TGTGCCAGCAGGGGGACTAGCGGGAGACATGAGCAGTTCTTC,CASRGTSGRHEQFF
NA,TRBJ1-2,TRBV28,TRBD1,TGTGCCAGCAGTAAGCCGGGACAGAAAGAGGGCTACACCTTC,CASSKPGQKEGYTF
NA,TRBJ2-5,TRBV10-1,TRBD2,TGCGCCAGCAGTGAGTCCTCAGGACTAGCGGGAGATGAGACCCAGTACTTC,CASSESSGLAGDETQYF
NA,TRBJ2-7,TRBV4-2,NA,TGTGCCAGCAGCCACCCTGTGTCACTAGCCGAAACCTACGAGCAGTACTTC,CASSHPVSLAETYEQYF
once,TRBJ2-7,TRBV29-1,TRBD1,TGCAGCGTTCAGCTCCAAGACAGGGGCGCCTACGAGCAGTACTTC,CSVQLQDRGAYEQYF
NA,TRBJ2-7,TRBV5-5,TRBD1,TGTGCCAGCAGCGCCACGGGACAGGGTTACGAGCAGTACTTC,CASSATGQGYEQYF
NA,TRBJ2-1,TRBV6-1,NA,TGTGCCAGCATGTTGTACAATGAGCAGTTCTTC,CASMLYNEQFF
NA,TRBJ2-1,TRBV20-1,NA,TGCAGTGCTACAGGGAATGAGCAGTTCTTC,CSATGNEQFF
NA,TRBJ2-1,TRBV27,NA,TGTGCCAGCAGCCCTAAAACTGGCCTAGGTTACAATGAGCAGTTCTTC,CASSPKTGLGYNEQFF
NA,TRBJ1-3,TRBV28,NA,TGTGCCAGCCGAGCCCACTCTGGAAACACCATATATTTT,CASRAHSGNTIYF
NA,TRBJ2-5,TRBV28,NA,TGTGCCAGCAGTTTAGACAGCGGACCGTACCCCGGACAAGAGACCCAGTACTTC,CASSLDSGPYPGQETQYF
once,TRBJ1-2,TRBV19,NA,TGTGCCAGTAGCCAGGGTAGGGGGGATGGCTACACCTTC,CASSQGRGDGYTF
NA,TRBJ1-2,TRBV28,NA,TGTGCCAGCAGTTTTCCTGGGGAGAACTATGGCTACACCTTC,CASSFPGENYGYTF
NA,TRBJ2-2,TRBV7-2,NA,TGTGCCAGCAGCTCAAGGATCTTTGGCGGGGAGCTGTTTTTT,CASSSRIFGGELFF